The rows below give T cell receptor beta chains drawn from one sample of a study of CXCR3-negative and CXCR3-positive naive CD8 T cells. Following a re-call of the 5' RACE reads, TCRdb has one entry per CDR3 protein and lacks DNA. The sample table includes 45,000 or so distinct CDR3 sequences. Input material: memory CD8+ T cells from blood. Receptor source: a human donor in good health. Some clones in this sample may be carry-over from other donors' samples. CDR3s include the opening cysteine and the closing phenylalanine or tryptophan. Clone size is not always given. Where it is, it says once, few, many or a class for expanded clones.

abundance | j_gene | v_gene | CDR3aa
NA | TRBJ2-7 | TRBV14 | CASSQVKGRDREYEQYF
NA | TRBJ2-1 | TRBV20-1 | CSARMRLYNEQFF
NA | TRBJ2-7 | TRBV27 | CASSQRFSYEQYF
NA | TRBJ1-1 | TRBV11-2 | CASSRQGADTEAFF
NA | TRBJ2-2 | TRBV29-1 | CSARLITGELFF
NA | TRBJ2-7 | TRBV7-9 | CASSSGQGAPYEQYF
NA | TRBJ1-1 | TRBV7-3 | CASSPWGGTEAFF
NA | TRBJ2-6 | TRBV21-1 | CASSRGLAGDSGANVLTF
medium-sized | TRBJ2-1 | TRBV29-1 | CSVEVADFNEQFF
NA | TRBJ2-1 | TRBV5-5 | CASSLFTGEINNEQFF
NA | TRBJ1-1 | TRBV29-1 | CSVEVPDRGLNTEAFF
NA | TRBJ2-1 | TRBV28 | CASSHRDSLTYNEQFF
NA | TRBJ2-2 | TRBV6-4 | CASSPGGNTGELFF
NA | TRBJ2-1 | TRBV6-5 | CASSYKFGGEQFF
NA | TRBJ2-1 | TRBV6-2/TRBV6-3 | CASSYSNEQFF
NA | TRBJ2-6 | TRBV6-2/TRBV6-3 | CASSSTGGSGANVLTF
NA | TRBJ2-2 | TRBV20-1 | CSARGVSGGPNTGELFF
NA | TRBJ2-5 | TRBV7-9 | CASSLDSETQYF
NA | TRBJ1-1 | TRBV7-9 | CASLGAYTEAFF
NA | TRBJ1-2 | TRBV4-3 | CASSQGVWDSNYGYTF
NA | TRBJ2-5 | TRBV7-7 | CASSSEESQETQYF
NA | TRBJ2-1 | TRBV28 | CASSLPQGPYNEQFF
NA | TRBJ1-1 | TRBV29-1 | CSVDNLVSTEAFF
NA | TRBJ2-7 | TRBV6-6 | CASSSDSYEQYF
NA | TRBJ2-2 | TRBV28 | CASSTRTGPGELFF
NA | TRBJ2-1 | TRBV29-1 | CSVLRDNNEQFF
NA | TRBJ1-5 | TRBV10-3 | CAISEEGTNQPQHF
NA | TRBJ2-1 | TRBV4-1 | CASSHPSTRGRSYNEQFF
NA | TRBJ2-4 | TRBV7-2 | CASSEYPPGGTEHIQYF
NA | TRBJ1-2 | TRBV11-3 | CASSRGGTNYGYTF
NA | TRBJ2-6 | TRBV6-2/TRBV6-3 | CASSHNSGANVLTF
NA | TRBJ2-7 | TRBV7-9 | CASSLDGSYNEQYF
NA | TRBJ1-1 | TRBV7-9 | CASNLEVTEAFF
NA | TRBJ1-1 | TRBV6-4 | CASTRGSGAGTEAFF
NA | TRBJ2-1 | TRBV28 | CASSEITPSGINEQFF
NA | TRBJ2-7 | TRBV20-1 | CSARDGRTEYEQYF
NA | TRBJ2-7 | TRBV4-3 | CASSHSTRDRDEQYF
NA | TRBJ2-7 | TRBV20-1 | CSAQSGDSYEQYF
NA | TRBJ2-7 | TRBV10-3 | CAISGGTVEQYF
NA | TRBJ1-1 | TRBV9 | CASSSQPGYEAFF
NA | TRBJ2-5 | TRBV29-1 | CSVDSWTGGKTQYF
NA | TRBJ2-1 | TRBV5-1 | CASSPGTSGGLYEQFF
NA | TRBJ2-5 | TRBV4-3 | CASSQGGAGTQETQYF
NA | TRBJ2-7 | TRBV28 | CATTGGRGYEQYF
NA | TRBJ1-1 | TRBV5-1 | CASSRVGNTEAFF
NA | TRBJ1-2 | TRBV12-3/TRBV12-4 | CASSLGLGNGGYTF
NA | TRBJ2-5 | TRBV5-6 | CASSLESFQETQYF
NA | TRBJ1-2 | TRBV20-1 | CSARDIRETYGYTF
NA | TRBJ2-1 | TRBV7-6 | CASSLVVGEQFF
NA | TRBJ1-1 | TRBV7-9 | CASSPGFTRGTEAFF
NA | TRBJ2-6 | TRBV6-2/TRBV6-3 | CASSYRGSGANVLTF
NA | TRBJ2-1 | TRBV28 | CASAGTPYNEQFF